These 30 T cell receptor beta chains share one sample of origin, sequenced in a study of CD8+ T cells in alopecia areata. As for treatment: oral pan-JAK inhibitor, 5-10 mg twice daily. RNA was extracted and reverse transcribed into cDNA as the sequencing template. Generated by immunoSEQ multiplex PCR, the TCRdb table keeps only in-frame clones and is missing some. The repertoire has over 200,000 clones, over 60% of them found once; the top ten carry around 3.9%. Source: CD4+ T cells sorted from blood, taken at week 4, from a patient treated with tofacitinib. Every receptor here comes from a human donor with alopecia areata.

This clone was seen only a few times. The chain combines TRBV20-1 with TRBJ1-4; D unclear. Trimming removed 2 bases at V and 4 bases at J, with 2 bases between. CDR3 length: 11 residues. Germline V CDR1 and CDR2: DFQATT, SNEGSKA (reference sequence). In nucleotides, the CDR3 is TGCAGTGCTAGATTTAATGAAAAACTGTTTTTT. This encodes CSARFNEKLFF.

V gene TRBV11-2 combines with J gene TRBJ2-7; 8 bases are shared with TRBD2. With V trimmed by 7 bases and J by 5 bases, 13 bases remained unmatched. Germline-derived CDR1 and CDR2 are SGHAT and FQNNGV. The CDR3 is made up of 15 amino acids. The chain's CDR3 is CASTLAGAGVNEQYF. The CDR3 coding sequence is TGTGCCAGCACCTTGGCTGGAGCGGGGGTGAACGAGCAGTACTTC.

This clone has a handful of counts. This sequence joins TRBV30 and TRBJ1-4, with a possible D match to TRBD1 (6 bases). V gave up 0 bases and J gave up 5 bases, with 13 bases separating them. The V gene's germline CDR1 is GTSNPN and CDR2 SVGIG (reference sequence). The CDR3 totals 15 residues. CDR3: CAWSVWSQGNEKLFF. The CDR3 DNA is TGTGCCTGGAGTGTATGGAGCCAGGGGAATGAAAAACTGTTTTTT.

This clone was counted once. The CDR3 loop reads CASSQQQGPGEQYF. DNA for the CDR3: TGCGCCAGCAGCCAACAACAGGGTCCCGGGGAGCAGTACTTC. The chain couples TRBV4-3 to TRBJ2-7, with D possibly being TRBD1 (6 bases). The V gene lost 2 bases and the J gene lost 7 bases, with 15 bases spanning the gap. The CDR3 consists of 14 residues. Germline V gene sequence: CDR1 LGHNA, CDR2 YSLEER.

The V call is TRBV2, the J call TRBJ1-2; TRBD1 matches at 9 bases. The V segment lost 7 bases and the J segment 5 bases; nucleotides outside the gene matches: 2. The CDR3 contains 12 residues. In germline, CDR1 is SNHLY, CDR2 FYNNEI. CDR3 protein: CASIGTGYGYTF. CDR3 nucleotides: TGTGCCAGCATCGGGACAGGGTATGGCTACACCTTC.

This clone was counted a few times. This specimen includes other DNA sequences encoding the same CDR3. The genes are TRBV29-1 and TRBJ2-7, with TRBD1 identical over 7 bases. CDR3 length: 14 amino acids. Germline assignment: CDR1 SQVTM and CDR2 ANQGSEA. V lost 4 bases, J lost 2 bases, and 8 bases stayed unmatched. CDR3 residues: CSVGDRVGTYEQYF. CDR3 coding DNA: TGCAGCGTTGGTGACAGGGTCGGGACCTACGAGCAGTACTTC.

The J gene is TRBJ1-2, the V gene TRBV10-3; no definite D call. Per germline, CDR1 ENHRY and CDR2 SYGVKD. The CDR3 has 12 amino acids. Trimming left V 3 bases short and J 3 bases short, with 5 bases between. CDR3 region: CAISEGHYGYTF. DNA of the CDR3: TGTGCCATCAGTGAAGGCCACTATGGCTACACCTTC.

CDR3 residues: CASSLRRGYGYTF. The CDR3 nucleotides read TGTGCCAGCAGCTTAAGAAGGGGGTATGGCTACACCTTC. V usage is TRBV7-3 and J usage is TRBJ1-2; a possible D gene is TRBD1 (6 bases). CDR1 is SGHTA and CDR2 is FQGTGA in the germline V gene. V lost 1 base and J 5 bases, leaving 8 bases between the germline ends. The CDR3 is made up of 13 amino acids.

This chain joins TRBV7-8 and TRBJ1-6; the D is unclear. Trimming stripped 0 bases from V and 8 bases from J, with 8 bases between. CDR3 size: 14 residues. CDR1 and CDR2 (germline): SGHVS, FQNEAQ. The CDR3 DNA is TGTGCCAGCAGCTTAGCGTCCCGGGATTCACCCCTCCACTTT. Its translation is CASSLASRDSPLHF.

The CDR3: CASSLKLADTQYF. The CDR3 DNA follows: TGTGCCAGCAGCTTGAAACTTGCAGATACGCAGTATTTT. The chain couples TRBV5-4 to TRBJ2-3; D gene uncertain. Germline V gene data show CDR1 as SGHNT and CDR2 as YYREEE (reference sequence). This CDR3 comprises 13 residues. V lost 1 base, J lost 4 bases, and 7 bases lay in between.

A few counts support this clone. This sequence joins TRBV6-5 and TRBJ2-1, with D possibly being TRBD2 (5 bases). There are 14 residues in the CDR3. Trimming left V 4 bases short and J 4 bases short, with 11 bases between. From germline, CDR1 is MNHEY and CDR2 SVGAGI. The CDR3 protein is CASSLTPGYNEQFF. Here the CDR3 DNA reads TGTGCCAGCAGTTTAACCCCGGGGTACAATGAGCAGTTCTTC.

On this clone itself: Other DNA sequences from this sample encode an identical CDR3 as well. The chain employs TRBV7-9 and TRBJ2-5; D gene unclear. Looked up from germline, CDR1 is SEHNR and CDR2 is FQNEAQ (reference sequence). The CDR3 runs to 12 residues. Trimming stripped 2 bases from V and 5 bases from J, with 6 bases between. In DNA form, the CDR3 reads TGTGCCAGCAGCTTAAACGGGGAGACCCAGTACTTC. It is translated as CASSLNGETQYF. Together with reference TRBV7-9 and TRBJ2-5, the CDR3 gives the full variable domain: DTGVSQNPRHKITKRGQNVTFRCDPISEHNRLYWYRQTLGQGPEFLTYFQNEAQLEKSRLLSDRFSAERPKGSFSTLEIQRTEQGDSAMYLCASSLNGETQYFGPGTRLLVL.

The chain employs TRBV30 and TRBJ1-2; 7 bases align to TRBD1. This CDR3 comprises 15 residues. The junction had 10 bases not matched to a gene; V was cut back by 0 bases and J by 6 bases. Germline CDR1 reads GTSNPN; CDR2 reads SVGIG (reference sequence). Here the CDR3 reads CAWSVDNRGKDGYTF. DNA for the CDR3: TGTGCCTGGAGTGTAGATAACAGGGGAAAGGATGGCTACACCTTC.

This chain connects TRBV15 to TRBJ2-7; D not resolved. CDR1 and CDR2 (germline): LNHNV, YYDKDF (reference sequence). The CDR3 spans 14 residues. Trimming removed 1 base at V and 5 bases at J, with 12 bases between. Here the CDR3 DNA reads TGTGCCACCAGCAGAGTCGGCGCATGGGACGAGCAGTACTTC. This codes for CATSRVGAWDEQYF.

In this sample, this clone turned up once. The chain joins TRBV30 to TRBJ1-2, with TRBD1 matching over 8 bases. The V segment lost 2 bases and the J segment 6 bases; nucleotides outside the gene matches: 5. The CDR3 contains 13 residues. Germline values: CDR1 GTSNPN, CDR2 SVGIG (reference sequence). The CDR3 DNA sequence: TGTGCCTGGAGTTCTCAGGGGGCTGATGGCTACACCTTC. Protein product: CAWSSQGADGYTF.

Only a few counts were recorded for this clone. This chain connects TRBV29-1 to TRBJ1-2, with a weak D call TRBD1 (6 bases). This CDR3 has 12 amino acids. In germline, CDR1 is SQVTM, CDR2 ANQGSEA. Trimming pared 2 bases from V and 2 bases from J, leaving 6 bases between. The CDR3 sequence: CSVEQGNYGYTF. The CDR3 DNA reads TGCAGCGTTGAACAGGGGAACTATGGCTACACCTTC.

The rearrangement joins TRBV25-1 to TRBJ2-3; D is uncertain. With 2 bases removed from V and 0 bases from J, the gap between germline ends came to 15 bases. Germline V gives CDR1 MGHDK, CDR2 SYGVNS. The CDR3 is 17 amino acids. The CDR3 reads CASSELGEHPSTDTQYF. CDR3 in DNA: TGTGCCAGCAGTGAACTGGGCGAACATCCTAGCACAGATACGCAGTATTTT.

The rearrangement joins TRBV29-1 to TRBJ1-1; TRBD1 might be the D (6 bases). The CDR3 is 14 amino acids. The germline CDR1 and CDR2 sequences are SQVTM and ANQGSEA. Deletions cut 6 bases from V and 0 bases from J, with 14 bases between. Here the CDR3 reads CSVQLRGVNTEAFF. The CDR3 DNA follows: TGCAGCGTGCAACTCAGGGGCGTGAACACTGAAGCTTTCTTT.

This clone was recorded a few times. This chain connects TRBV30 to TRBJ1-1; D gene uncertain. The germline V gene encodes CDR1 GTSNPN and CDR2 SVGIG (reference sequence). This CDR3 is built from 9 residues. Trimming took off 3 bases at V and 8 bases at J, with 4 bases between the two ends. CDR3 residues: CAWSREAFF. The CDR3 coding sequence is TGTGCCTGGAGCAGAGAAGCTTTCTTT. The whole variable domain, remainder taken from reference TRBV30 and TRBJ1-1, is SQTIHQWPATLVQPVGSPLSLECTVEGTSNPNLYWYRQAAGRGLQLLFYSVGIGQISSEVPQNLSASRPQDRQFILSSKKLLLSDSGFYLCAWSREAFFGQGTRLTVV.

The rearrangement uses TRBV7-2 and TRBJ2-1, with 7 bases fitting TRBD2. With 5 bases clipped from V and 4 bases from J, the junction kept 11 bases outside the gene matches. CDR3 length: 16 residues. The germline CDR1 and CDR2 sequences are SGHTA and FQGNSA. Here the CDR3 reads CASSASGAGEYNEQFF. In DNA, the CDR3 is TGTGCCAGCAGCGCTTCTGGGGCGGGGGAGTACAATGAGCAGTTCTTC. The full variable domain, with the rest looked up from reference TRBV7-2 and TRBJ2-1, is GAGVSQSPSNKVTEKGKDVELRCDPISGHTALYWYRQSLGQGLEFLIYFQGNSAPDKSGLPSDRFSAERTGGSVSTLTIQRTQQEDSAVYLCASSASGAGEYNEQFFGPGTRLTVL.

The gene calls are TRBV7-9 and TRBJ2-5; TRBD2 agrees at 8 bases. V shed 5 bases, J shed 5 bases, and the junction held 10 bases outside the gene matches. The CDR3 sequence is 15 residues long. Germline CDR1 is SEHNR and CDR2 is FQNEAQ (reference sequence). CDR3 region: CASSRTGTSGETQYF. CDR3 sequence (DNA): TGTGCCAGCAGCCGAACCGGGACTAGTGGCGAGACCCAGTACTTC.

This chain links TRBV27 with TRBJ2-6; unclear D gene. Deletions cut 6 bases from V and 0 bases from J, with 9 bases between. CDR3 length: 15 amino acids. Looked up from germline, CDR1 is MNHEY and CDR2 is SMNVEV (reference sequence). CDR3 protein: CASSRRISGANVLTF. The CDR3 region has the DNA TGTGCCAGCAGCCGTCGGATCTCTGGGGCCAACGTCCTGACTTTC. Variable domain in full (rest from reference TRBV27 and TRBJ2-6): EAQVTQNPRYLITVTGKKLTVTCSQNMNHEYMSWYRQDPGLGLRQIYYSMNVEVTDKGDVPEGYKVSRKEKRNFPLILESPSPNQTSLYFCASSRRISGANVLTFGAGSRLTVL.

The chain combines TRBV29-1 with TRBJ2-2; possibly TRBD1 or TRBD2 for D (5 bases each). This CDR3 spans 14 amino acids. The germline V gene encodes CDR1 SQVTM and CDR2 ANQGSEA. V was cut by 4 bases and J by 7 bases, with 16 bases left in between. CDR3 DNA sequence: TGCAGCGTTGTTCTAGCAGGGAGTATCGGGGAGCTGTTTTTT. Its translation is CSVVLAGSIGELFF.

CDR3 residues: CASSFNPPRGETQYF. In DNA form, the CDR3 reads TGTGCCAGCAGCTTTAACCCACCCCGGGGGGAGACCCAGTACTTC. The J gene is TRBJ2-5, the V gene TRBV7-2; D may be TRBD2 (6 bases). Germline V gene data show CDR1 as SGHTA and CDR2 as FQGNSA. V was pared by 3 bases and J by 5 bases, with 16 bases between. The CDR3 has 15 amino acids. Variable domain in full (rest from reference TRBV7-2 and TRBJ2-5): GAGVSQSPSNKVTEKGKDVELRCDPISGHTALYWYRQSLGQGLEFLIYFQGNSAPDKSGLPSDRFSAERTGGSVSTLTIQRTQQEDSAVYLCASSFNPPRGETQYFGPGTRLLVL.

The J gene is TRBJ2-3, the V gene TRBV13, with D uncertain. Trimming pared 7 bases from V and 1 base from J, leaving 9 bases between. CDR3 length: 13 amino acids. CDR1 and CDR2 from the germline V gene are PRHDT and FYEKMQ (reference sequence). The CDR3 nucleotides read TGTGCCAGCACCCCGGTAGGCACAGATACGCAGTATTTT. It yields the protein CASTPVGTDTQYF.

The J gene is TRBJ2-5, the V gene TRBV5-1; D is unclear. Trimming took 5 bases from V and 2 from J, leaving 7 bases between them. The germline gives CDR1 SGHRS, CDR2 YFSETQ. This CDR3 has 12 amino acids. CDR3 DNA: TGCGCCAGCAGAGGCTATCAAGAGACCCAGTACTTC. Its protein is CASRGYQETQYF.

This chain uses TRBV15 with TRBJ1-2; D is perhaps TRBD1 (5 bases). Germline V gene data show CDR1 as LNHNV and CDR2 as YYDKDF (reference sequence). This CDR3 has 15 residues. V lost 3 bases and J 8 bases, leaving 19 bases between the germline ends. CDR3 coding DNA: TGTGCCACCAGCAGCCTTCCCGGGGGACTATGGGGCTACACCTTC. This translates into CATSSLPGGLWGYTF.

The chain uses TRBV5-1 and TRBJ2-5, with 13 bases that match TRBD2. This CDR3 is 18 amino acids long. Trimming at V came to 4 bases and at J to 5 bases, leaving 14 bases not matched to a gene. The germline gives CDR1 SGHRS, CDR2 YFSETQ. CDR3 nucleotides: TGCGCCAGCAGCCCAACTAGCGGGGGGGCCCGGTTGGTTGAGACCCAGTACTTC. Translating gives CASSPTSGGARLVETQYF. Full variable domain (outside the CDR3, taken from reference TRBV5-1 and TRBJ2-5): KAGVTQTPRYLIKTRGQQVTLSCSPISGHRSVSWYQQTPGQGLQFLFEYFSETQRNKGNFPGRFSGRQFSNSRSEMNVSTLELGDSALYLCASSPTSGGARLVETQYFGPGTRLLVL.

On this clone: An end of the junction does not agree with germline; a read error may underlie this. Other DNA sequences in this specimen translate into the identical CDR3. The CDR3 DNA reads as TGTGCCAGCAGCTTGGTGGGTAACGATGGCTACACCTTC. It translates to CASSLVGNDGYTF. The V and J genes are TRBV5-4 and TRBJ1-2; D remains unclear. Germline CDR1 is SGHNT and CDR2 is YYREEE (reference sequence). The CDR3 contains 13 residues.

This clone has more than one count but fewer than ten. The V gene is TRBV11-2, the J gene TRBJ2-5, with D unclear. The CDR3 totals 13 residues. The germline V gene has CDR1 SGHAT and CDR2 FQNNGV. Trimming stripped 7 bases from V and 5 bases from J, with 14 bases between. This CDR3 is CASTPLGRETQYF. The CDR3 DNA reads as TGTGCCAGCACCCCCCTAGGGCGGGAGACCCAGTACTTC.